One T cell receptor (beta chain) is described in this entry. The antigen is unknown. The sample comes from a study of STAT3 mutations in large granular lymphocyte leukemia. Study information: Over half of T-LGLL patients had one or more immunosuppressive regimens. Findings and limits, study-wide: Every T-cell large granular lymphocyte leukemia patient had at least one immunodominant TCR beta clonotype.

Using immunoSEQ multiplex PCR, the repertoire was profiled, and TCRdb retains in-frame clones only, with some absent. The data show some 27,000 clones, 60% to 85% seen once. In germline, CDR1 is KGHSH, CDR2 LQKENI. V lost 3 bases, J lost 5 bases, and 6 bases stayed unmatched. The CDR3 has 14 amino acids. The chain links TRBV18 to TRBJ2-5; TRBD2 matches at 7 bases. This clonotype was sampled from a woman aged 45-65 years with T-cell large granular lymphocyte leukemia. Some clones in this sample may be carry-over from other donors' samples. The sample comprised peripheral blood mononuclear cells. CDR3 region: CASSPGIAGETQYF. The CDR3 DNA reads as TGTGCCAGCTCACCGGGAATAGCGGGTGAGACCCAGTACTTC.